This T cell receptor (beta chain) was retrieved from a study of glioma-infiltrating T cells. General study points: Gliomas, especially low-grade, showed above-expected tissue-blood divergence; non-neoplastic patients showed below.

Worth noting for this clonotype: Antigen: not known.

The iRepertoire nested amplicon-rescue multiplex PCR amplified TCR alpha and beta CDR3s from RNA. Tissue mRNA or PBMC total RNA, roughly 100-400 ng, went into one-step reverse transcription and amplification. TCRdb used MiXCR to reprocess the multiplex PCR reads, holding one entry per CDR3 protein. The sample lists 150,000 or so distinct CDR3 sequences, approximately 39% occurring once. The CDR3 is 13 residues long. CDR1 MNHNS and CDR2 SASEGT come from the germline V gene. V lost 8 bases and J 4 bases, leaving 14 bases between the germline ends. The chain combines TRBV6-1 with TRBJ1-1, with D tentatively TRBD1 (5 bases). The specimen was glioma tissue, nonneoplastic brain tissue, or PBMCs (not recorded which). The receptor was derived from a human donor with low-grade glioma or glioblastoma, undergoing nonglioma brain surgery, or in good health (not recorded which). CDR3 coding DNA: TGTGCCAGCGGGAGGGGCGCGGGCACTGAAGCTTTCTTT. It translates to CASGRGAGTEAFF.